Listed below are T cell receptor beta chains from one sample, sequenced in a study of vaccination effects on CD4 cells after COVID-19. Profiled with immunoSEQ multiplex PCR; TCRdb holds only in-frame clones, not every one. The sample records about 24,000 clones, 75% to 85% being singletons. These receptors' targets are unknown. The sequencing here drew on CD4+ T cells from PBMCs cultured with SARS-CoV-2 spike peptides, taken after COVID-19 vaccination. The receptor source for this set is a human donor who received a COVID-19 vaccine. Some clones in this sample may be carry-over from other donors' samples. CDR3s include the opening cysteine and the closing phenylalanine or tryptophan. The order of the fields is D gene, clone size, J gene, V gene, CDR3 protein, CDR3 DNA. D genes are given only for firm matches. The size entry is marked missing in some rows and otherwise reads once, few, many or a size class.

. | . | TRBJ2-1 | TRBV7-2 | CASSSSSYNEQFF | TGTGCCAGCAGCTCCTCCTCCTACAATGAGCAGTTCTTC
TRBD2 | . | TRBJ2-3 | TRBV24-1 | CATSSSGGAADTQYF | TGTGCCACCAGTTCTAGCGGGGGAGCTGCAGATACGCAGTATTTT
TRBD2 | . | TRBJ2-1 | TRBV5-1 | CASSPAGVFYNEQFF | TGCGCCAGCAGCCCAGCGGGGGTGTTTTACAATGAGCAGTTCTTC
TRBD2 | . | TRBJ2-1 | TRBV6-6 | CASSYVLAGYNEQFF | TGTGCCAGCAGTTATGTGCTAGCGGGTTACAATGAGCAGTTCTTC
. | . | TRBJ1-2 | TRBV9 | CASSVDSALGSGYTF | TGTGCCAGCAGCGTAGACTCGGCGCTCGGCTCTGGCTACACCTTC
. | few | TRBJ2-2 | TRBV6-6 | CASSLTVNTGELFF | TGTGCCAGCAGCCTGACGGTGAACACCGGGGAGCTGTTTTTT
. | . | TRBJ2-3 | TRBV29-1 | CSVEGQGPDTQYF | TGCAGCGTTGAAGGGCAGGGGCCGGATACGCAGTATTTT
TRBD1 | few | TRBJ1-2 | TRBV28 | CASSFSRQGYGYTF | TGTGCCAGCAGTTTTTCGCGACAGGGGTATGGCTACACCTTC
TRBD1 | . | TRBJ2-1 | TRBV2 | CASSGQGSSNEQFF | TGTGCCAGCAGTGGACAGGGAAGTAGCAATGAGCAGTTCTTC
TRBD1 | . | TRBJ1-4 | TRBV5-1 | CASSPDRVGQLFF | TGCGCCAGCAGCCCGGACAGGGTGGGCCAACTGTTTTTT
. | once | TRBJ2-3 | TRBV2 | CASSVTSGTDTQYF | TGTGCCAGCAGTGTAACGTCAGGCACAGATACGCAGTATTTT
. | . | TRBJ1-1 | TRBV29-1 | CSVEGPPSNTEAFF | TGCAGCGTTGAAGGGCCCCCCTCCAACACTGAAGCTTTCTTT
. | medium-sized | TRBJ2-5 | TRBV19 | CASSWDTQETQYF | TGTGCCAGTAGTTGGGACACTCAAGAGACCCAGTACTTC
. | . | TRBJ1-1 | TRBV6-4 | CASSAWQGNTEAFF | TGTGCCAGCAGTGCTTGGCAGGGGAACACTGAAGCTTTCTTT
. | . | TRBJ1-1 | TRBV5-1 | CASSFDGPGNTEAFF | TGCGCCAGCAGCTTCGACGGTCCAGGGAACACTGAAGCTTTCTTT
. | . | TRBJ2-1 | TRBV19 | CASTRADWDNEQFF | TGTGCCAGTACTAGGGCAGATTGGGACAATGAGCAGTTCTTC
. | once | TRBJ2-1 | TRBV9 | CASSVRGSLNSYNEQFF | TGTGCCAGCAGCGTCAGGGGTAGCCTTAATAGTTACAATGAGCAGTTCTTC
. | . | TRBJ2-3 | TRBV14 | CASSQAGPLKPYF | TGTGCCAGCAGCCAAGCGGGCCCCTTAAAGCCGTATTTT
. | . | TRBJ2-3 | TRBV9 | CASSLNTGGRSTDTQYF | TGTGCCAGCAGCTTAAATACCGGGGGACGGAGCACAGATACGCAGTATTTT
. | . | TRBJ1-2 | TRBV4-1 | CASSLSQVGSYGYTF | TGCGCCAGCAGCTTATCCCAGGTGGGATCCTATGGCTACACCTTC
TRBD2 | once | TRBJ2-3 | TRBV5-6 | CASSLAGGYGTDTQYF | TGTGCCAGCAGCCTGGCGGGGGGCTATGGGACAGATACGCAGTATTTT
TRBD1 | . | TRBJ2-6 | TRBV28 | CASSRTGAGANVLTF | TGTGCCAGCAGTCGGACAGGGGCCGGGGCCAACGTCCTGACTTTC
. | once | TRBJ2-2 | TRBV27 | CASSAYGVYGELFF | TGTGCCAGCAGTGCCTACGGGGTATACGGGGAGCTGTTTTTT
. | . | TRBJ1-1 | TRBV11-2 | CASSLDGREYRNTEAFF | TGTGCCAGCAGCTTAGATGGGAGGGAGTATCGCAACACTGAAGCTTTCTTT
TRBD2 | medium-sized | TRBJ2-1 | TRBV7-8 | CASSPTGLAGGPINEQFF | TGTGCCAGCAGCCCTACGGGACTAGCGGGGGGGCCAATCAATGAGCAGTTCTTC
TRBD1 | few | TRBJ1-2 | TRBV7-2 | CATRGRRTGLGYTF | TGTGCCACAAGGGGTCGGAGGACAGGGTTAGGCTACACCTTC
TRBD1 | few | TRBJ2-2 | TRBV5-1 | CASSRKQGAVNTGELFF | TGCGCCAGCAGCAGAAAACAGGGGGCGGTGAACACCGGGGAGCTGTTTTTT
TRBD2 | . | TRBJ2-1 | TRBV4-3 | CASSQDLPSGGNNEQFF | TGCGCCAGCAGCCAAGATCTACCTAGCGGGGGGAACAATGAGCAGTTCTTC
. | . | TRBJ2-1 | TRBV4-1 | CASSPRKTLSGEQFF | TGCGCCAGCAGCCCGCGAAAAACCCTTTCCGGTGAGCAGTTCTTC
. | . | TRBJ2-3 | TRBV5-1 | CASSFRQRSTDTQYF | TGCGCCAGCAGCTTTAGACAGAGGAGCACAGATACGCAGTATTTT
TRBD1 | . | TRBJ1-1 | TRBV6-2/TRBV6-3 | CASSRDRRNTEAFF | TGTGCCAGCAGCCGGGACAGAAGAAACACTGAAGCTTTCTTT
TRBD1 | . | TRBJ2-5 | TRBV4-1 | CASSQDRGVNRGAQYF | TGCGCCAGCAGCCAAGATAGGGGGGTGAACAGGGGGGCCCAGTACTTC
. | . | TRBJ1-1 | TRBV3-1/TRBV3-2 | CASSPGTYNTEAFF | TGTGCCAGCAGCCCGGGGACTTATAACACTGAAGCTTTCTTT
TRBD2 | few | TRBJ2-1 | TRBV5-5 | CASSPWEGVREQFF | TGTGCCAGCAGCCCTTGGGAGGGAGTAAGGGAGCAGTTCTTC
. | . | TRBJ1-3 | TRBV6-5 | CASSLYRGNTIYF | TGTGCCAGCAGTTTGTACAGGGGAAACACCATATATTTT
. | . | TRBJ2-5 | TRBV7-2 | CASSLTRTVQETQYF | TGTGCCAGCAGCTTGACCCGGACAGTCCAAGAGACCCAGTACTTC
. | few | TRBJ1-4 | TRBV5-8 | CASSSTGLEEKLFF | TGTGCCAGCAGCTCTACAGGCCTTGAAGAAAAACTGTTTTTT
TRBD1 | . | TRBJ1-4 | TRBV6-5 | CASVGQGALEKLFF | TGTGCCAGCGTTGGACAGGGGGCCTTGGAAAAACTGTTTTTT
. | . | TRBJ2-3 | TRBV28 | CATRDFTDTQYF | TGTGCCACCCGGGACTTCACAGATACGCAGTATTTT
. | few | TRBJ2-2 | TRBV18 | CASSPQGVNTGELFF | TGTGCCAGCTCACCACAGGGTGTTAACACCGGGGAGCTGTTTTTT
TRBD1 | . | TRBJ1-1 | TRBV7-3 | CASSLGQGDAAFF | TGTGCCAGCAGCTTGGGACAGGGGGATGCAGCTTTCTTT
. | . | TRBJ2-5 | TRBV14 | CASSQDMGETQYF | TGTGCCAGCAGCCAAGATATGGGAGAGACCCAGTACTTC
. | once | TRBJ1-6 | TRBV5-6 | CASSLGTNNSPLHF | TGTGCCAGCAGCTTAGGGACCAATAATTCACCCCTCCACTTT
TRBD1 | . | TRBJ2-2 | TRBV18 | CASSPRDRAIEAGELFF | TGTGCCAGCTCACCGCGGGACAGGGCGATCGAAGCCGGGGAGCTGTTTTTT
. | . | TRBJ1-2 | TRBV5-1 | CASSLGNSGYGYTF | TGCGCCAGCAGCTTGGGTAACTCCGGCTATGGCTACACCTTC
. | . | TRBJ2-2 | TRBV3-1/TRBV3-2 | CASSRLYRLEGITGELFF | TGTGCCAGCAGCCGCCTCTATCGCCTGGAGGGTATCACCGGGGAGCTGTTTTTT
. | . | TRBJ1-1 | TRBV9 | CASSVEGMNTEAFF | TGTGCCAGCAGCGTAGAGGGCATGAACACTGAAGCTTTCTTT
. | . | TRBJ2-3 | TRBV6-5 | CASRRTYSTDTQYF | TGTGCCAGCAGGAGGACGTATAGCACAGATACGCAGTATTTT
. | . | TRBJ1-1 | TRBV29-1 | CSAGHIPNTEAFF | TGCAGCGCAGGACACATCCCTAACACTGAAGCTTTCTTT
. | once | TRBJ1-2 | TRBV2 | CASRSLRGANYGYTF | TGTGCCAGCAGGAGCTTGAGAGGGGCTAACTATGGCTACACCTTC